A selection of T cell receptor beta chains follows, all from one sample in a study of cytomegalovirus exposure and HLA in healthy donors. Assay: immunoSEQ multiplex PCR; the TCRdb copy retains only in-frame clones and omits some. The sample gives about 190,000 clones, 82% of which show up once; approximately 0.8% is in the top ten. Sequenced input: PBMCs. These receptors were collected from a woman aged 18-35 years in good health and CMV-seronegative. Both conserved end residues are part of each CDR3. Each record gives: J gene, D gene, CDR3 length, clone size, V gene, CDR3 DNA, CDR3 protein. The D gene is left open where the match is weak. A clone size is listed for some rows: how often the clone was seen (once, few, many), or a class if it is expanded.

j_gene: TRBJ2-7
d_gene: NA
len: 11
abundance: NA
v_gene: TRBV13
CDR3nt: TGTGCCAGCAGCCAAACCTACGAGCAGTACTTC
CDR3aa: CASSQTYEQYF

j_gene: TRBJ1-4
d_gene: TRBD1
len: 15
abundance: once
v_gene: TRBV19
CDR3nt: TGTGCCAGTAGTATAGCCGCGGACAGGAGGAAAAAACTGTTTTTT
CDR3aa: CASSIAADRRKKLFF

j_gene: TRBJ2-2
d_gene: NA
len: 14
abundance: NA
v_gene: TRBV2
CDR3nt: TGTGCCAGCAGTGAGCAGGGGCGGTTAGGGGAGCTGTTTTTT
CDR3aa: CASSEQGRLGELFF

j_gene: TRBJ1-4
d_gene: NA
len: 15
abundance: NA
v_gene: TRBV18
CDR3nt: TGTGCCAGCTCACCACCGGGGCAGGGAGGTGAAAAACTGTTTTTT
CDR3aa: CASSPPGQGGEKLFF

j_gene: TRBJ2-5
d_gene: TRBD2
len: 18
abundance: NA
v_gene: TRBV25-1
CDR3nt: TGTGCCAGCAGTGAATACCCCCCCCAGCGGGGGGGTCAAGAGACCCAGTACTTC
CDR3aa: CASSEYPPQRGGQETQYF

j_gene: TRBJ2-1
d_gene: TRBD2
len: 15
abundance: NA
v_gene: TRBV27
CDR3nt: TGTGCCAGTCGATTTGGGACTAGCGGGATAGATGAGCAGTTCTTC
CDR3aa: CASRFGTSGIDEQFF

j_gene: TRBJ2-7
d_gene: TRBD2
len: 18
abundance: NA
v_gene: TRBV5-1
CDR3nt: TGCGCCAGCAGCTTGGGGGGGGGACTAGCGGGAGGGCGCGGCGAGCAGTACTTC
CDR3aa: CASSLGGGLAGGRGEQYF

j_gene: TRBJ2-7
d_gene: TRBD1
len: 14
abundance: few
v_gene: TRBV5-1
CDR3nt: TGCGCCAGCAGGATCGGGACAGGGTCCTACGAGCAGTACTTC
CDR3aa: CASRIGTGSYEQYF

j_gene: TRBJ2-5
d_gene: NA
len: 15
abundance: NA
v_gene: TRBV6-5
CDR3nt: TGTGCCAGCAGTTCCGGGACACCCGACGGGGAGACCCAGTACTTC
CDR3aa: CASSSGTPDGETQYF

j_gene: TRBJ2-3
d_gene: TRBD1
len: 15
abundance: NA
v_gene: TRBV28
CDR3nt: TGTGCCAGCAGTCTACTGACAGGGCCCGCAGATACGCAGTATTTT
CDR3aa: CASSLLTGPADTQYF

j_gene: TRBJ2-4
d_gene: NA
len: 16
abundance: NA
v_gene: TRBV6-5
CDR3nt: TGTGCCAGCAGTTTTGATGAGGGGGTAGCCAAAAACATTCAGTACTTC
CDR3aa: CASSFDEGVAKNIQYF

j_gene: TRBJ1-2
d_gene: TRBD1
len: 13
abundance: few
v_gene: TRBV29-1
CDR3nt: TGCAGCGTAAGGGACAGCAATAACTATGGCTACACCTTC
CDR3aa: CSVRDSNNYGYTF

j_gene: TRBJ1-5
d_gene: TRBD1
len: 16
abundance: many
v_gene: TRBV7-8
CDR3nt: TGTGCCAGCAGCTCCCAACAGGGGTTTAACAATCAGCCCCAGCATTTT
CDR3aa: CASSSQQGFNNQPQHF

j_gene: TRBJ2-5
d_gene: TRBD1
len: 15
abundance: NA
v_gene: TRBV23-1
CDR3nt: TGCGCCAGCAGTCACAGGACAGGGCCACAAGAGACCCAGTACTTC
CDR3aa: CASSHRTGPQETQYF

j_gene: TRBJ2-7
d_gene: TRBD2
len: 15
abundance: NA
v_gene: TRBV7-9
CDR3nt: TGTGCCAGCACCGGGGGGGGGAGCGCAACCTACGGGCAGTACTTC
CDR3aa: CASTGGGSATYGQYF

j_gene: TRBJ1-5
d_gene: NA
len: 14
abundance: NA
v_gene: TRBV6-1
CDR3nt: TGTGCCAGCAGTGAGACAATTAGCAATCAGCCCCAGCATTTT
CDR3aa: CASSETISNQPQHF

j_gene: TRBJ2-5
d_gene: TRBD2
len: 13
abundance: NA
v_gene: TRBV2
CDR3nt: TGTGCCAGCAGTGGACTAGCGGGAGGGACCCAGTACTTC
CDR3aa: CASSGLAGGTQYF

j_gene: TRBJ1-2
d_gene: NA
len: 16
abundance: NA
v_gene: TRBV6-5
CDR3nt: TGTGCCAGCAGTTACGACCCAAACAGGAGGGGATATGGCTACACCTTC
CDR3aa: CASSYDPNRRGYGYTF

j_gene: TRBJ1-1
d_gene: TRBD1
len: 13
abundance: NA
v_gene: TRBV7-2
CDR3nt: TGTGCCAGCAGCTTAGCAACAGGGGCTGAAGCTTTCTTT
CDR3aa: CASSLATGAEAFF

j_gene: TRBJ2-6
d_gene: NA
len: 14
abundance: NA
v_gene: TRBV6-5
CDR3nt: TGTGCCAGCAGAGACAGCTCTGGGGCCAACGTCCTGACTTTC
CDR3aa: CASRDSSGANVLTF

j_gene: TRBJ2-7
d_gene: TRBD2
len: 15
abundance: NA
v_gene: TRBV6-5
CDR3nt: TGTGCCAGCAGTTACTCGGGTCTAGCGGACTACGAGCAGTACTTC
CDR3aa: CASSYSGLADYEQYF

j_gene: TRBJ2-2
d_gene: NA
len: 14
abundance: NA
v_gene: TRBV7-2
CDR3nt: TGTGCCAGCAGCCCTAACGGGGGGCCCGGGGAGCTGTTTTTT
CDR3aa: CASSPNGGPGELFF

j_gene: TRBJ2-1
d_gene: TRBD2
len: 16
abundance: NA
v_gene: TRBV27
CDR3nt: TGTGCCAGCAGTTTATGGACTAGCGGGAGGGAGAATGAGCAGTTCTTC
CDR3aa: CASSLWTSGRENEQFF

j_gene: TRBJ2-1
d_gene: NA
len: 13
abundance: NA
v_gene: TRBV19
CDR3nt: TGTGCCAGTAGTATAGCCTTATACAATGAGCAGTTCTTC
CDR3aa: CASSIALYNEQFF

j_gene: TRBJ2-5
d_gene: NA
len: 13
abundance: NA
v_gene: TRBV29-1
CDR3nt: TGCAGCGTAATTTGGGACTGGCAAGAGACCCAGTACTTC
CDR3aa: CSVIWDWQETQYF

j_gene: TRBJ1-3
d_gene: NA
len: 19
abundance: NA
v_gene: TRBV7-9
CDR3nt: TGTGCCAGCAGCTTAGAAGGCCGGCAGGGGCCTTCCTCTGGAAACACCATATATTTT
CDR3aa: CASSLEGRQGPSSGNTIYF

j_gene: TRBJ1-5
d_gene: TRBD1
len: 16
abundance: NA
v_gene: TRBV15
CDR3nt: TGTGCCACCAGCAGCGAAGGGACAGGCGATGATCAGCCCCAGCATTTT
CDR3aa: CATSSEGTGDDQPQHF

j_gene: TRBJ2-7
d_gene: TRBD1
len: 15
abundance: NA
v_gene: TRBV7-9
CDR3nt: TGTGCCAGCAGCTTAGCTCCGGGACAGGGCTACGAGCAGTACTTC
CDR3aa: CASSLAPGQGYEQYF

j_gene: TRBJ2-1
d_gene: TRBD2
len: 19
abundance: NA
v_gene: TRBV29-1
CDR3nt: TGCAGCGTTGAAAAATTTGAGGTAGCGGGAGGCCCGTTTCTCAATGAGCAGTTCTTC
CDR3aa: CSVEKFEVAGGPFLNEQFF

j_gene: TRBJ1-2
d_gene: NA
len: 18
abundance: NA
v_gene: TRBV7-9
CDR3nt: TGTGCCAGCAGCCCCCTGGTTGTTGGCAGACCGGGTAACTATGGCTACACCTTC
CDR3aa: CASSPLVVGRPGNYGYTF